One and the same sample provided the 32 T cell receptor beta chains below, sequenced in a study of blood T cell repertoires in COVID-19. Assay used: immunoSEQ multiplex PCR; TCRdb lists only in-frame clones, some missing. The data contain some 220,000 clones, less than 90% of them singletons. The sample comprised peripheral blood. The receptors come from a woman aged 80 or over with active or convalescent COVID-19.

Here the CDR3 DNA reads TGTGCCAGTAGTCAAGGACAGGGCGTCAGGCCCCAGCATTTT. Protein sequence: CASSQGQGVRPQHF. This rearrangement joins TRBV19 to TRBJ1-5; 8 bases map to TRBD1. V lost 5 bases to trimming and J lost 9 bases; unmatched junction nucleotides: 9. Germline CDR1 LNHDA, CDR2 SQIVND (reference sequence). This CDR3 has 14 amino acids.

The chain uses TRBV7-2 and TRBJ2-4; 12 nucleotides align to TRBD2. The CDR3 extends over 19 amino acids. Germline V gene lookup returns CDR1 SGHTA and CDR2 FQGNSA. The ends lost 1 base at V and 0 bases at J; junction bases unmatched: 7. This chain's CDR3 is CASSLGLAGAFLAKNIQYF. Here the CDR3 DNA reads TGTGCCAGCAGCTTAGGACTAGCGGGGGCCTTCCTAGCCAAAAACATTCAGTACTTC.

This clone appeared a few times. The rearrangement uses TRBV5-8 and TRBJ1-4; TRBD1 matches 8 bases. Germline V CDR1 and CDR2: SGHTS, YDEGEE. With V trimmed by 0 bases and J by 5 bases, 0 bases remained unmatched. This CDR3 has 14 amino acids. The CDR3, as DNA: TGTGCCAGCAGCTTGGGACAGGGGAATGAAAAACTGTTTTTT. Protein sequence: CASSLGQGNEKLFF.

The chain couples TRBV24-1 to TRBJ2-1; 11 nucleotides align to TRBD2. Trimming took 3 bases from V and 4 from J; bases not matched to a gene: 7. CDR3 length equals 17 residues. CDR1 KGHDR and CDR2 SFDVKD come from the germline V gene. The CDR3 is CATSDGSSGGFYNEQFF. The CDR3 bases are TGTGCCACCAGTGATGGGTCTAGCGGGGGGTTTTACAATGAGCAGTTCTTC.

The V gene is TRBV30, the J gene TRBJ2-7; D not certain. Trimming pared 3 bases from V and 0 bases from J, leaving 3 bases between. This CDR3 comprises 11 residues. Germline V gene lookup returns CDR1 GTSNPN and CDR2 SVGIG (reference sequence). The CDR3 sequence is CAWSGSYEQYF. CDR3 in DNA: TGTGCCTGGAGCGGCTCCTACGAGCAGTACTTC.

The table lists this clone with a count of one. CDR3 region: CASSLTGGVTEAFF. DNA for the CDR3: TGTGCCAGCAGCTTGACGGGGGGCGTCACTGAAGCTTTCTTT. This chain links TRBV7-2 with TRBJ1-1; tentatively, D is TRBD1 (6 bases). Trimming pared 3 bases from V and 4 bases from J, leaving 12 bases between. CDR3 length: 14 amino acids. Germline CDR1 and CDR2: SGHTA and FQGNSA.

The V call is TRBV11-1, the J call TRBJ1-4; 8 nucleotides line up with TRBD1. The CDR3 has 14 residues. Germline V gene sequence: CDR1 SGHAT, CDR2 FQDESV (reference sequence). V lost 8 bases and J lost 4; bases outside the gene matches: 6. This CDR3 is CASGGDRGNEKLFF. The CDR3 nucleotides read TGTGCCAGCGGCGGAGACAGGGGTAATGAAAAACTGTTTTTT.

The chain couples TRBV5-5 to TRBJ1-3; D is ambiguous. Trimming removed 1 base at V and 0 bases at J, with 14 bases between. Germline lookup yields CDR1 SGHKS and CDR2 YYEKEE (reference sequence). The CDR3 sequence is 17 residues long. The CDR3 region has the DNA TGTGCCAGCAGCTTGAGCGGGAGGGCCTTCTCTGGAAACACCATATATTTT. As protein: CASSLSGRAFSGNTIYF.

This chain connects TRBV10-3 to TRBJ1-2; weak D call: TRBD1 (6 bases). CDR1 is ENHRY and CDR2 is SYGVKD in the germline V gene. The CDR3 consists of 13 residues. V shed 6 bases and J shed 2 bases, with 10 bases lying between them. CDR3 in amino acids: CAISRTGNYGYTF. The CDR3 coding sequence is TGTGCCATCAGCCGCACAGGGAACTATGGCTACACCTTC.

The J gene is TRBJ1-2, the V gene TRBV6-5, with 10 bases identical to TRBD1. The junction had 10 bases not matched to a gene; V was cut back by 10 bases and J by 8 bases. Germline CDR1 reads MNHEY; CDR2 reads SVGAGI. The CDR3 consists of 13 residues. The CDR3 DNA reads as TGTGCCACCTGGGACAGGGGATTTGGGGGCTACACCTTC. Protein product: CATWDRGFGGYTF.

CDR3 region: CASSQGLETQYF. In DNA, the CDR3 is TGTGCCAGCAGTCAGGGTTTAGAGACCCAGTACTTC. The chain joins TRBV2 to TRBJ2-5; a weak D match, TRBD1 (5 bases). This CDR3 has 12 amino acids. V was clipped by 5 bases and J by 4 bases, with 8 bases between them. Per germline, CDR1 SNHLY and CDR2 FYNNEI. The variable domain in full, completed from reference TRBV2 and TRBJ2-5, reads EPEVTQTPSHQVTQMGQEVILRCVPISNHLYFYWYRQILGQKVEFLVSFYNNEISEKSEIFDDQFSVERPDGSNFTLKIRSTKLEDSAMYFCASSQGLETQYFGPGTRLLVL.

The chain joins TRBV5-8 to TRBJ1-2, with D unresolved. CDR3 length: 16 residues. Deletions cut 3 bases from V and 1 base from J, with 16 bases between. The germline V gene has CDR1 SGHTS and CDR2 YDEGEE. CDR3 in DNA: TGTGCCAGCAGCTGGCGCCGAGGCGGCCTTAACTATGGCTACACCTTC. As protein: CASSWRRGGLNYGYTF.

The chain carries TRBV28 and TRBJ2-7; D call uncertain. The germline gives CDR1 MDHEN, CDR2 SYDVKM. The CDR3 is 15 residues long. V lost 6 bases and J 0 bases, leaving 15 bases between the germline ends. CDR3 loop: CASRIQAHHSYEQYF. DNA of the CDR3: TGTGCCAGCAGGATCCAGGCCCACCACTCCTACGAGCAGTACTTC.

V gene TRBV20-1 combines with J gene TRBJ2-7, with no clear D. The CDR3 is 10 residues long. The germline V gene encodes CDR1 DFQATT and CDR2 SNEGSKA (reference sequence). V lost 5 bases to trimming and J lost 6 bases, with 8 bases between them. This chain's CDR3 is CSAQLREQYF. The CDR3 nucleotides are TGCAGTGCTCAACTCCGCGAGCAGTACTTC.

CDR3 amino acids: CSARQNSYTF. The CDR3 DNA reads TGCAGTGCCCGACAGAACAGCTACACCTTC. The chain has TRBV20-1 and TRBJ1-2, with a weak D call TRBD1 (5 bases). CDR3 size: 10 residues. The V end lost 6 bases, the J end lost 9 bases, and 11 bases lay between the germline ends. The germline V gene has CDR1 DFQATT and CDR2 SNEGSKA (reference sequence).

The chain is built from TRBV7-9 and TRBJ2-5, with TRBD2 identical over 11 bases. Germline-derived CDR1 and CDR2 are SEHNR and FQNEAQ (reference sequence). The CDR3 runs to 17 residues. V dropped 5 bases and J dropped 2; count of bases not matched to a gene: 10. CDR3 loop: CASSPTGGLAVQETQYF. CDR3 DNA sequence: TGTGCCAGCAGCCCTACCGGGGGACTAGCGGTTCAAGAGACCCAGTACTTC.

The V call is TRBV11-2, the J call TRBJ2-5; D is uncertain. Germline V gene data show CDR1 as SGHAT and CDR2 as FQNNGV. CDR3 length: 14 amino acids. The V and J ends lost 1 base and 4 bases respectively, with 10 bases between them. The DNA for the CDR3 is TGTGCCAGCAGCTTAGGGCTCCGGGTAGAGACCCAGTACTTC. This gives the protein CASSLGLRVETQYF.

The rearrangement uses TRBV19 and TRBJ2-5; D may be TRBD2 (5 bases). Germline-derived CDR1 and CDR2 are LNHDA and SQIVND (reference sequence). Between the trimmed V and J ends, which lost 3 bases and 2 bases, there was a span of 13 bases. This CDR3 has 15 residues. For the CDR3, the DNA is TGTGCCAGTAGTATGGGTCGGAGGAGGCAAGAGACCCAGTACTTC. Translated: CASSMGRRRQETQYF.

V and J are TRBV19 and TRBJ1-6; tentatively, D is TRBD1 (5 bases). V shed 5 bases and J shed 8 bases, with 19 bases lying between them. The CDR3 is 16 residues long. The germline V gene encodes CDR1 LNHDA and CDR2 SQIVND (reference sequence). For the CDR3, the DNA is TGTGCCAGTAGTGGGGCCGGATACTGGGGGGATTCACCCCTCCACTTT. Encoded protein: CASSGAGYWGDSPLHF.

This chain links TRBV10-3 with TRBJ2-2, with D perhaps matching TRBD2 (5 bases). Germline V lookup: CDR1 ENHRY, CDR2 SYGVKD. Trimming took off 3 bases at V and 7 bases at J, with 12 bases between the two ends. The CDR3 has 14 amino acids. CDR3 sequence (DNA): TGTGCCATCAGTGACCTGCCCCGGGACGGGGAGCTGTTTTTT. Protein product: CAISDLPRDGELFF.

This clone showed up just once. The J gene is TRBJ2-1, the V gene TRBV5-1; D is perhaps TRBD2 (6 bases). Germline values: CDR1 SGHRS, CDR2 YFSETQ. Deletions cut 2 bases from V and 9 bases from J, with 12 bases between. This CDR3 has 13 amino acids. CDR3 sequence (DNA): TGCGCCAGCAGCTTTATCTTGGGGGGTGAGCAGTTCTTC. Its translation is CASSFILGGEQFF.

The gene calls are TRBV29-1 and TRBJ2-7; D is perhaps TRBD1 (6 bases). The CDR3 has 12 residues. Germline-derived CDR1 and CDR2 are SQVTM and ANQGSEA. Trimming removed 6 bases at V and 4 bases at J, with 13 bases between. The CDR3 DNA reads as TGCAGCGTCAGCACAGGGCGGTACGAGCAGTACTTC. This codes for CSVSTGRYEQYF.

V usage is TRBV6-2 or TRBV6-3 and J usage is TRBJ2-5, with D unclear. With 0 bases removed from V and 2 bases from J, the gap between germline ends came to 7 bases. This CDR3 spans 14 amino acids. CDR1 and CDR2 (germline): MNHEY, SVGEGT. The CDR3 spells CASSYSAVQETQYF. DNA for the CDR3: TGTGCCAGCAGTTACTCGGCGGTTCAAGAGACCCAGTACTTC.

V usage is TRBV11-2 and J usage is TRBJ2-3; D might be TRBD1 (6 bases). CDR3 length equals 14 residues. Germline-derived CDR1 and CDR2 are SGHAT and FQNNGV. Deletions cut 5 bases from V and 7 bases from J, with 16 bases between. CDR3 in DNA: TGTGCCAGCAGCCCCAGACGGGACACCTATACGCAGTATTTT. Protein sequence: CASSPRRDTYTQYF.

The chain has TRBV6-2 or TRBV6-3 and TRBJ2-7; 10 positions match TRBD2. The CDR3 has 16 amino acids. V lost 5 bases to trimming and J lost 0 bases; unmatched junction nucleotides: 7. Germline CDR1 is MNHEY and CDR2 is SVGEGT. In nucleotides, the CDR3 is TGTGCCAGCAGTAACCCTAGCGGGAGTTACTCCTACGAGCAGTACTTC. The encoded protein is CASSNPSGSYSYEQYF.

The chain is built from TRBV18 and TRBJ1-5, with a possible D match to TRBD1 (5 bases). Germline CDR1 KGHSH, CDR2 LQKENI. Trimming left V 3 bases short and J 5 bases short, with 11 bases between. This CDR3 comprises 14 residues. Here the CDR3 DNA reads TGTGCCAGCTCACCTCTCAGGGTGGATCAGCCCCAGCATTTT. This translates into CASSPLRVDQPQHF. The full variable domain, rest sourced from reference TRBV18 and TRBJ1-5, is NAGVMQNPRHLVRRRGQEARLRCSPMKGHSHVYWYRQLPEEGLKFMVYLQKENIIDESGMPKERFSAEFPKEGPSILRIQQVVRGDSAAYFCASSPLRVDQPQHFGDGTRLSIL.

The chain carries TRBV9 and TRBJ2-1, with 8 bases matching TRBD2. Germline V gene sequence: CDR1 SGDLS, CDR2 YYNGEE. The trim removed 4 bases at V and 7 bases at J, leaving 10 bases unmatched. The CDR3 runs 15 residues. CDR3 residues: CASSPGTGGGNEQFF. The DNA for the CDR3 is TGTGCCAGCAGCCCCGGAACGGGGGGGGGAAATGAGCAGTTCTTC.

This clone has just one count. V is TRBV6-5 and J is TRBJ1-5; 8 bases agree with TRBD1. V lost 2 bases and J lost 5; bases outside the gene matches: 2. The CDR3 runs to 14 residues. The germline CDR1 and CDR2 sequences are MNHEY and SVGAGI. In nucleotides, the CDR3 is TGTGCCAGCAGTTACGGACAGGGCCATCAGCCCCAGCATTTT. It encodes CASSYGQGHQPQHF.

Points on this clone: Within the sample, other DNA sequences also encode this same CDR3. This rearrangement joins TRBV18 to TRBJ2-3; D is unclear. This CDR3 contains 11 residues. Germline V gives CDR1 KGHSH, CDR2 LQKENI. V was clipped by 2 bases and J by 6 bases, with 3 bases between them. DNA for the CDR3: TGTGCCAGCTCACCAACTGATACGCAGTATTTT. This codes for CASSPTDTQYF.

V is TRBV6-5 and J is TRBJ1-5; D uncertain. Germline V gene lookup returns CDR1 MNHEY and CDR2 SVGAGI. The V end lost 7 bases, the J end lost 1 base, and 8 bases lay between the germline ends. The CDR3 spans 13 residues. The CDR3 nucleotides are TGTGCCAGCATTAGTCGAAGCAATCAGCCCCAGCATTTT. Translation gives CASISRSNQPQHF.

The V and J genes are TRBV7-2 and TRBJ2-5; the D is unclear. From germline, CDR1 is SGHTA and CDR2 FQGNSA. This CDR3 contains 13 residues. V was trimmed by 5 bases and J by 2 bases, leaving 9 bases between them. CDR3: CASSRWRQETQYF. CDR3 sequence (DNA): TGTGCCAGCAGCCGCTGGCGGCAAGAGACCCAGTACTTC.

The chain links TRBV27 to TRBJ2-3, with 12 nucleotides matching TRBD2. The CDR3 runs 16 residues. Germline CDR1 reads MNHEY; CDR2 reads SMNVEV (reference sequence). With V trimmed by 7 bases and J by 2 bases, 7 bases remained unmatched. The CDR3 DNA reads TGTGCCAGCACTCGGGGACTAGCGGGCCTCACAGATACGCAGTATTTT. Translated, it gives CASTRGLAGLTDTQYF.